This T cell receptor (beta chain) originates from a study of blood T cell repertoires in COVID-19. Across the whole study: There were acute and convalescent COVID-19 samples, and they came from the United States, Italy and Spain. PBMCs, B-cell-depleted T cells, or T cells provided the cDNA or gDNA that made up the material.

In the study's own analysis: Cell counts per sample came from amplifying reference gene primers. Sequencing used immunoSEQ multiplex PCR; TCRdb keeps in-frame clones, though not all of them. V, J and clone size were drawn from that table, and D and trimming were deduced from the DNA. The sample shows 250,000 or so clones, roughly 77% of them seen only once. CDR1 SQVTM and CDR2 ANQGSEA come from the germline V gene. The V end was cut by 7 bases, the J end by 4 bases, with 13 bases between. The CDR3 is 12 residues long. The TCR originated in a woman of 80 years or more with acute or convalescent COVID-19. This chain joins TRBV29-1 and TRBJ1-1; D not certain. Sequencing was performed on peripheral blood. In DNA form, the CDR3 reads TGCAGCGCCCGGGGTGGGGTCACTGAAGCTTTCTTT. This codes for CSARGGVTEAFF.